These 30 T cell receptor beta chains originate from one sample sequenced in a study of blood T cells in healthy people across ages. Alongside a J-beta primer mix, a sample-barcoded 5' primer served in a second PCR lasting about 7 to 12 cycles. One entry per CDR3 protein results from TCRdb running MiXCR on the 5' RACE reads. The repertoire holds roughly 1 million distinct CDR3 sequences, under 30% seen once, with around 0.75% in the top ten. Separately, the same data were catalogued under a study of T cells of mothers and their children.

Sequenced sample: blood. The receptors derive from a girl aged 2 to 10 in good health.

The chain combines TRBV5-1 with TRBJ2-5, with TRBD2 matching over 13 bases. The end of the DNA fits TRBJ2-1 better, so the J call may be wrong. In germline, CDR1 is SGHRS, CDR2 YFSETQ. The CDR3 sequence is 16 residues long. The CDR3 sequence: CASSFPGLAGVREQFF. Here the CDR3 DNA reads TGCGCCAGCAGCTTTCCCGGACTAGCGGGAGTCCGAGAGCAGTTCTTC.

This clonotype was observed a few times. This rearrangement joins TRBV5-1 to TRBJ1-1, with D unclear. V lost 4 bases and J lost 7, with 11 bases in between. This CDR3 contains 12 residues. Per germline, CDR1 SGHRS and CDR2 YFSETQ. The CDR3: CASSEAGGEAFF. CDR3 nucleotides: TGCGCCAGCAGCGAGGCGGGAGGTGAAGCTTTCTTT.

This clonotype was seen more than once but under ten times. The J gene is TRBJ2-7, the V gene TRBV4-1; D not certain. Germline assignment: CDR1 MGHRA and CDR2 YSYEKL. This CDR3 is 15 amino acids long. Trimming removed 0 bases from V and 2 bases from J, with 11 bases in between. CDR3 DNA: TGCGCCAGCAGCCAAGATGCAGCCTCCACCTACGAGCAGTACTTC. Translated: CASSQDAASTYEQYF.

This clonotype has a handful of counts. At one end the junction does not follow the germline gene, possibly because of a read error. The chain is built from TRBV28 and TRBJ2-1; 7 bases align to TRBD2. Germline CDR1 reads MDHEN; CDR2 reads SYDVKM. The CDR3 has 14 residues. The DNA of the CDR3 is TGTGCCAGCAGTTACGCAGGCTTAAAGGGAGGGGAGTACTTC. It yields the protein CASSYAGLKGGEYF.

The sample holds a few counts of this clonotype. The chain has TRBV12-3 or TRBV12-4 and TRBJ1-5, with TRBD1 matching 7 bases. This CDR3 is 15 amino acids long. V was pared by 4 bases and J by 3 bases, with 6 bases of the junction left unmatched. DNA of the CDR3: TGTGCCAGCAGTTCGGGACAGCAATACAATCAGCCCCAGCATTTT. The encoded protein is CASSSGQQYNQPQHF.

This chain uses TRBV11-1 with TRBJ2-1; D perhaps matches TRBD2 (5 bases). Trimming removed 0 bases from V and 2 bases from J, with 8 bases in between. The germline gives CDR1 SGHAT, CDR2 FQDESV (reference sequence). The CDR3 loop spans 15 amino acids. This CDR3 reads CASSLAEGTYNEQFF. CDR3 in DNA: TGTGCCAGCAGCTTAGCCGAGGGCACCTACAATGAGCAGTTCTTC.

This chain links TRBV5-1 with TRBJ1-1; 7 positions agree with TRBD1. CDR1 is SGHRS and CDR2 is YFSETQ in the germline V gene. V gave up 0 bases and J gave up 5 bases; unmatched junction bases: 4. This CDR3 region has 14 residues. CDR3 sequence reads: CASSLGQGWTEAFF. In DNA, the CDR3 is TGCGCCAGCAGCTTGGGACAGGGTTGGACTGAAGCTTTCTTT.

The chain recombines TRBV28 with TRBJ2-1; tentatively, D is TRBD2 (5 bases). Per the germline V gene, CDR1 is MDHEN and CDR2 is SYDVKM. Trimming left V 10 bases short and J 16 bases short, with 29 bases between. The CDR3 loop spans 14 amino acids. CDR3 loop: CATRWGTPGMREFF. The CDR3 region has the DNA TGTGCCACCAGATGGGGTACCCCGGGTATGAGGGAATTCTTC.

This clonotype was detected once. The genes are TRBV2 and TRBJ2-1; 8 bases align to TRBD2. V trimming: 5 bases; J trimming: 6 bases; junction bases outside the gene matches: 12. CDR1 and CDR2 (germline): SNHLY, FYNNEI. CDR3 size: 16 residues. CDR3 DNA: TGTGCCAGCAGTTCGGAGAGAGGGACTAGGTTCAATGAGCAGTTCTTC. Residues: CASSSERGTRFNEQFF.

This clonotype has just a few counts. The chain recombines TRBV6-5 with TRBJ2-7; D is undetermined. V was cut by 0 bases and J by 3 bases, with 12 bases left in between. The CDR3 loop spans 15 amino acids. Germline values: CDR1 MNHEY, CDR2 SVGAGI. CDR3 nucleotide sequence: TGTGCCAGCAGTTACTCAGTGACTGGAAACTACGAGCAGTACTTC. Translating it yields CASSYSVTGNYEQYF.

The rearrangement links TRBV2 to TRBJ2-5, with 13 positions matching TRBD2. Near its end, the DNA agrees better with TRBJ2-1, so the J call may be wrong. The germline CDR1 and CDR2 sequences are SNHLY and FYNNEI. This CDR3 contains 13 residues. The CDR3 spells CASEVRLAGGQFF. The DNA for the CDR3 is TGTGCCAGCGAAGTTAGACTAGCGGGAGGGCAGTTCTTC.

There are a few counts of this clonotype. The chain carries TRBV10-3 and TRBJ1-2, with D maybe TRBD1 (6 bases). The V and J ends lost 2 bases and 4 bases respectively, with 11 bases between them. CDR1 and CDR2 from the germline V gene are ENHRY and SYGVKD. The CDR3 has 14 amino acids. The CDR3 DNA reads as TGTGCCATCAGTGAGGAATTGGGGGCCTATGGCTACACCTTC. Translation gives CAISEELGAYGYTF.

In its sample, this clonotype was seen a few times. The rearrangement uses TRBV7-2 and TRBJ2-5; 7 bases agree with TRBD1. The V segment lost 1 base and the J segment 2 bases; nucleotides outside the gene matches: 13. The CDR3 runs 18 residues. Per the germline V gene, CDR1 is SGHTA and CDR2 is FQGNSA. As DNA, the CDR3 is TGTGCCAGCAGCTTAGGGCAATTGGGGACAGTTGATCAAGAGACCCAGTACTTC. Translated, it gives CASSLGQLGTVDQETQYF.

This clonotype was detected only a few times. The chain employs TRBV20-1 and TRBJ1-6; D unresolved. The CDR3 contains 15 residues. The germline V and J ends were trimmed by 5 bases and 0 bases, with 11 bases remaining between them. The germline CDR1 and CDR2 sequences are DFQATT and SNEGSKA (reference sequence). Written as DNA, the CDR3 is TGCAGTGCTCTGGACTTAACCTCCTATAATTCACCCCTCCACTTT. Amino acid sequence: CSALDLTSYNSPLHF.

The chain carries TRBV7-6 and TRBJ2-7; unclear D gene. The V gene lost 5 bases and the J gene lost 6 bases, with 14 bases spanning the gap. This CDR3 comprises 13 residues. The germline V gene encodes CDR1 SGHVS and CDR2 FNYEAQ. The CDR3 region is CASSPGLPLEQYF. In DNA, the CDR3 is TGTGCCAGCAGCCCTGGGTTGCCCCTCGAGCAGTACTTC.

Here the CDR3 DNA reads TGCAGTGCTAGAGGACGAGGGGGCGCGGGCTATGGCTACACCTTC. It encodes CSARGRGGAGYGYTF. The chain recombines TRBV20-1 with TRBJ1-2; TRBD1 agrees at 7 bases. CDR1 is DFQATT and CDR2 is SNEGSKA in the germline V gene (reference sequence). The CDR3 has 15 residues. With V trimmed by 1 base and J by 4 bases, 9 bases remained unmatched.

A few counts support this clonotype. This chain's CDR3 is CATSDLTSNYGYTF. CDR3 nucleotides: TGTGCCACCAGTGATTTAACCTCTAACTATGGCTACACCTTC. The chain is built from TRBV24-1 and TRBJ1-2; no firm D call. Germline V gene sequence: CDR1 KGHDR, CDR2 SFDVKD. The CDR3 loop spans 14 amino acids. V dropped 1 base and J dropped 0 bases, with 5 bases sitting between them.

This clonotype was detected only a few times. V and J are TRBV6-2 or TRBV6-3 and TRBJ2-3, with TRBD1 as a possible D gene (6 bases). The V end was cut by 6 bases, the J end by 11 bases, with 15 bases between. The germline V gene has CDR1 MNHEY and CDR2 SVGEGT. This CDR3 has 12 amino acids. The CDR3 DNA is TGTGCCAGCAGGGACCCGGGACACGAGCAGTATTTT. The encoded protein is CASRDPGHEQYF.

The chain uses TRBV21-1 and TRBJ2-5; the D call of TRBD1 is as the table states it, not checked on the DNA. TRBV21-1 is given as a pseudogene. This CDR3 spans 12 amino acids. This CDR3 is CASRRPDLWQYF. As DNA, the CDR3 is TGTGCCAGCCGGCGCCCCGATCTCTGGCAGTACTTC.

A few counts support this clonotype. The rearrangement joins TRBV6-6 to TRBJ2-1; 8 bases match TRBD2. The DNA end lines up better with TRBJ2-7; the J call may be wrong. This CDR3 is 16 amino acids long. Per the germline V gene, CDR1 is MNHNY and CDR2 is SVGAGI (reference sequence). CDR3 nucleotide sequence: TGTGCCAGCAGTTACCCTCCCTTTGGAGCGGGAGATGAGCAGTACTTC. It encodes CASSYPPFGAGDEQYF.

This sequence joins TRBV7-8 and TRBJ2-5; possible D gene TRBD2, 5 bases. TRBJ2-7 matches the DNA end more closely, so the J call is doubtful. CDR1 and CDR2 (germline): SGHVS, FQNEAQ. There are 15 residues in the CDR3. This chain's CDR3 is CASSLDPGESYEQYF. The CDR3 coding sequence is TGTGCCAGCAGCTTAGACCCCGGGGAATCCTACGAGCAGTACTTC.

The chain carries TRBV7-2 and TRBJ1-5; D not certain. The CDR3 runs to 15 residues. The ends were cut back, 5 bases at V and 4 bases at J, with 15 bases in the middle. Per germline, CDR1 SGHTA and CDR2 FQGNSA. CDR3 coding DNA: TGTGCCAGCAGCCAAGGGTACGCTAGTAATCAGCCCCAGCATTTT. This gives the protein CASSQGYASNQPQHF.

V usage is TRBV20-1 and J usage is TRBJ1-2, with TRBD1 as a possible D gene (5 bases). Germline V gene sequence: CDR1 DFQATT, CDR2 SNEGSKA (reference sequence). This CDR3 contains 16 residues. The ends were cut back, 0 bases at V and 4 bases at J, with 18 bases in the middle. The CDR3 DNA is TGCAGTGCTAGAGAGTCGGTGGTCAAAAGGGGCTATGGCTACACCTTC. It specifies CSARESVVKRGYGYTF.

Comments on this clonotype: An end of the junction differs from the germline gene, which may be a read error. The rearrangement links TRBV6-1 to TRBJ1-3; D remains unclear. CDR1 is MNHNS, CDR2 SASEGT, per germline. This CDR3 is 12 amino acids long. The DNA of the CDR3 is TGTGCCAGCGGTGAACCGGGAAACACCATATATTTT. Residues: CASGEPGNTIYF.

The chain links TRBV29-1 to TRBJ1-2; D is possibly TRBD1 (5 bases). Trimming shortened V by 7 bases and J by 3 bases, and 12 bases separated the two germline ends. Per germline, CDR1 SQVTM and CDR2 ANQGSEA. CDR3 length equals 12 residues. The CDR3 nucleotides read TGCAGCGCCGCCCGGGGGGACTATGGCTACACCTTC. Protein product: CSAARGDYGYTF. Based on the CDR3 plus reference TRBV29-1 and TRBJ1-2, the full variable domain is SAVISQKPSRDICQRGTSLTIQCQVDSQVTMMFWYRQQPGQSLTLIATANQGSEATYESGFVIDKFPISRPNLTFSTLTVSNMSPEDSSIYLCSAARGDYGYTFGSGTRLTVV.

This clonotype has more than one count but fewer than ten. The V gene is TRBV7-9, the J gene TRBJ1-2; TRBD1 is a possible D gene (6 bases). The CDR3 runs 16 residues. The V gene lost 5 bases and the J gene lost 0 bases, with 16 bases spanning the gap. Germline V gene lookup returns CDR1 SEHNR and CDR2 FQNEAQ (reference sequence). For the CDR3, the DNA is TGTGCCAGCAGCCACGGGACATCGACAACTAACTATGGCTACACCTTC. Translation gives CASSHGTSTTNYGYTF.

This chain connects TRBV5-8 to TRBJ1-3, with D perhaps matching TRBD1 (6 bases). This CDR3 contains 15 residues. V was cut by 5 bases and J by 2 bases, with 14 bases left in between. The germline V gene encodes CDR1 SGHTS and CDR2 YDEGEE. DNA for the CDR3: TGTGCCAGCAGTTTGACGAGGGGGGCTGGAAACACCATATATTTT. It specifies CASSLTRGAGNTIYF.

The rearrangement uses TRBV7-3 and TRBJ2-3; unclear D gene. The length of the CDR3 is 15 residues. The germline V gene has CDR1 SGHTA and CDR2 FQGTGA. The V end was cut by 5 bases, the J end by 1 base, with 13 bases between. The CDR3 nucleotides are TGTGCCAGCAGCCCGGACGCCATGGGCACAGATACGCAGTATTTT. It translates to CASSPDAMGTDTQYF.

Only a few counts were recorded for this clonotype. V gene TRBV28 combines with J gene TRBJ2-1; 14 nucleotides line up with TRBD2. Matching the DNA end better, TRBJ2-7 makes the J call doubtful. The CDR3 sequence is 16 residues long. CDR1 MDHEN and CDR2 SYDVKM come from the germline V gene. The CDR3 DNA follows: TGTGCCAGCAGCGAGACTAGCGGGAGGGCCGTGGACGAGCAGTACTTC. It yields the protein CASSETSGRAVDEQYF.

This chain uses TRBV4-2 with TRBJ1-2, with 7 bases matching TRBD1. The germline V gene encodes CDR1 LGHNA and CDR2 YNFKEQ. V lost 1 base, J lost 4 bases, and 6 bases stayed unmatched. CDR3 size: 15 residues. The CDR3 here is CASSQGRGDSYGYTF. CDR3 DNA sequence: TGTGCCAGCAGCCAAGGCCGCGGGGACAGCTATGGCTACACCTTC.